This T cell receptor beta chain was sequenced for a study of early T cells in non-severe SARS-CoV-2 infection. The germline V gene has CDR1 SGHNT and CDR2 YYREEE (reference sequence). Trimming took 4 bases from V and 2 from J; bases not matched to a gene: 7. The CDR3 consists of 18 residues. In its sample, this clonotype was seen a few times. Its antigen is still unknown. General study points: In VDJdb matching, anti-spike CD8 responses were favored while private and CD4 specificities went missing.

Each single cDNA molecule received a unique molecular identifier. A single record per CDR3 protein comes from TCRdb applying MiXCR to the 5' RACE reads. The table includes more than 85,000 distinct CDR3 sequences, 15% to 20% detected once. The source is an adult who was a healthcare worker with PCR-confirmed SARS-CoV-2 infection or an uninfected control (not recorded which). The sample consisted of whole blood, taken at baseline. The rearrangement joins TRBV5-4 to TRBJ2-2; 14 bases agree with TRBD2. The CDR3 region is CASSKGTSGSRNTGELFF. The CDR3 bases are TGTGCCAGCAGCAAGGGGACTAGCGGGAGCCGTAACACCGGGGAGCTGTTTTTT. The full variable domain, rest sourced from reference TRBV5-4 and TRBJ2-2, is ETGVTQSPTHLIKTRGQQVTLRCSSQSGHNTVSWYQQALGQGPQFIFQYYREEENGRGNFPPRFSGLQFPNYSSELNVNALELDDSALYLCASSKGTSGSRNTGELFFGEGSRLTVL.